The 4 T cell receptor beta chains presented below share a single source sample, sequenced in a study of blood T cell repertoires in COVID-19. The repertoire was sequenced with immunoSEQ multiplex PCR; TCRdb's copy has only in-frame clones and lacks some. Of about 170,000 clones in the sample, around four fifths were seen once. The source material was peripheral blood. These receptors all stem from a middle-aged man who had recovered from COVID-19.

The gene calls are TRBV13 and TRBJ2-7; D call uncertain. The CDR3 has 12 residues. The germline CDR1 and CDR2 sequences are PRHDT and FYEKMQ (reference sequence). Trimming cost V 2 bases and J 4 bases, with 6 bases left between them. The CDR3 sequence: CASSLYGYEQYF. In DNA form, the CDR3 reads TGTGCCAGCAGCTTATACGGTTACGAGCAGTACTTC.

This chain connects TRBV6-4 to TRBJ2-5; D gene ambiguous. This CDR3 has 13 residues. The germline V gene has CDR1 MRHNA and CDR2 SNTAGT. V shed 5 bases and J shed 4 bases, with 11 bases lying between them. The CDR3 reads CASSSARGETQYF. The CDR3 DNA sequence: TGTGCCAGCAGTTCGGCCCGAGGAGAGACCCAGTACTTC.

This chain connects TRBV4-3 to TRBJ1-5; TRBD1 might be the D (5 bases). V was pared by 3 bases and J by 4 bases, with 7 bases between. The germline CDR1 and CDR2 sequences are LGHNA and YSLEER. This CDR3 comprises 13 residues. CDR3 nucleotide sequence: TGCGCCAGCAGCCAGAACAGGAATCAGCCCCAGCATTTT. The encoded protein is CASSQNRNQPQHF.

The chain recombines TRBV5-4 with TRBJ2-5, with 14 nucleotides matching TRBD2. The CDR3 sequence is 17 residues long. The trim removed 4 bases at V and 2 bases at J, leaving 7 bases unmatched. Germline CDR1 and CDR2: SGHNT and YYREEE (reference sequence). The CDR3 region is CASSQGLAGGLQETQYF. CDR3 DNA sequence: TGTGCCAGCAGCCAAGGACTAGCGGGGGGCCTACAAGAGACCCAGTACTTC.